This TCR beta chain was identified during a study of blood T cells in healthy people across ages. This CDR3 spans 13 amino acids. Germline values: CDR1 MDHEN, CDR2 SYDVKM. The V and J ends lost 8 bases and 2 bases, in that order; junction bases with no gene match: 3. A J-beta primer mix and a sample-barcoded 5' primer were used in a second PCR of roughly 7 to 12 cycles. TCRdb passed the 5' RACE reads through MiXCR, listing each CDR3 protein once. This table holds some 760,000 distinct CDR3 sequences, more than 20% found once. This clonotype was picked up a small number of times. The data were also submitted as part of a second study, on T cells of mothers and their children. From that second work: Researchers put all of the extracted RNA into cDNA synthesis, using about 1.4 ug per 15 ul. Evidence of persistent microchimeric T cell clones was absent.

The V gene is TRBV28, the J gene TRBJ2-5, with TRBD2 matching 9 bases. The sequencing sample was made of blood. The sequence was obtained from a boy aged 5-17 years in good health. The CDR3 DNA sequence: TGTGCCAGCCTGACTAGCGGACAAGAGACCCAGTACTTC. Translation: CASLTSGQETQYF.